Given below is one T cell receptor beta chain in context. The antigen it recognizes is unknown. One base away there is no much larger clone; base qualities are not given. The data derive from a study of cytomegalovirus exposure and HLA in healthy donors (dated by TCRdb to about 2017). In terms of the full investigation: An earlier analysis of about 530 of the donors reported 250 to 300 Gb of sequence data and 95 million to 120 million unique TCR beta sequences obtained from approximately 180 million T cells. Approximately 330 gigabases of sequencing data and around 90 million unique TCR sequences made up an early release that covered over 550 HLA-typed donors. The genetic ancestry cluster associated with self-reported Caucasian donors included over 65% of the 350 to 500 genotyped donors. The aim of the study was to test whether cataloging public T cell receptors could identify signatures of past pathogen exposure. Using immunosequencing, the study profiled T cell repertoires from 666 subjects and related those repertoires to cytomegalovirus serostatus. Besides the first cohort of 500 to 700 subjects, a separate validation cohort made up of 120 different subjects was used. To predict cytomegalovirus infection status, the study brought together high-throughput TCR immunosequencing, statistical association of individual TCRs with disease status, and machine learning. In a later analysis, previously published TCR beta repertoires from hundreds of donors were re-analyzed and high-resolution HLA genotyping was added so that TCR occurrence patterns could be studied. Rather than drawing on any new phenotypic data, the later analysis identified candidate immune exposures from TCR beta sequences and the way those sequences occurred across donors. In an earlier analysis of a few hundred of the donors, high-throughput TCR beta sequencing was used to judge whether each TCR beta V gene segment behaved as functional or pseudogenic. Donor age, sex, ethnicity and CMV serostatus were compiled alongside the repertoire data. In a later genetic analysis, genome-wide SNP genotypes for about three fifths of the 666 donors were used, and that subset was treated as a discovery cohort. All discovery cohort repertoires had been generated on a single sequencing platform. HLA typing covered class I and class II loci at four-digit resolution. The number of donors typed differed by locus, with roughly 629-640 for A, B, C, DRB1 and DQB1, roughly 550 for DQA1, 600 to 610 for DPA1, and approximately 470 for DPB1. Because of strong linkage in the cohort, roughly five DR-DQ haplotypes were treated as single units for association and clustering. On average, roughly 240,000 unique TCR beta nucleotide sequences were sequenced per donor among some 420 genotyped donors of the cohort, with approximately 18% of those sequences being non-productive. Beyond this particular receptor, the publication reports: An earlier analysis of around 600 of the donors showed that most TCR beta V segments appeared in productive rearrangements either about 90% or about 30% of the time, which broadly matched IMGT annotations. A further reported finding was that TCR beta sequences accurately predicted the HLA-A and HLA-B alleles for most subjects in the first cohort. This cohort had only TCR beta chains sequenced, and the lack of alpha or paired-chain data limited which features could be detected. According to the authors, the approach could potentially be generalized to other disease states and immunological phenotypes. Most TCR sequences were seen in very few donors, while some public TCRs were found in many individuals. Correlated functional status among segregating V segments might reflect linkage disequilibrium, but an unknown experimental factor could not be ruled out. A later genetic analysis associated a missense DCLRE1C variant with V-gene and J-gene trimming of TCR beta chains, and an independent cohort replicated the association. Presence/absence analyses assumed roughly uniform sequencing depth across donors, an assumption that may not hold. Because some donors lacked HLA typing at each locus, the association tests relied only on the typed subset. Seventeen rarely observed V segments, including chromosome 9 orphons, were excluded from the earlier analysis of just under 600 of the donors because counts were too low. CMV serostatus was the only immune exposure information available for the cohort. In a later analysis, 15,000 to 20,000 TCR beta sequences were associated with specific HLA alleles at a false discovery rate of 0.05. The classifier was reported to diagnose cytomegalovirus status with high specificity and sensitivity in both the original cohort and the validation cohort. Assigning TCR associations to individual alleles was difficult when HLA alleles, especially DR and DQ, strongly co-occurred. In a later analysis, TCR association rates were found to vary across HLA loci, with the most associated TCRs seen for DRB1 alleles and the fewest for HLA-C alleles. Compared with equally common non-associated chains, HLA-associated TCR beta chains in a later analysis were more clonally expanded and had lower generation probabilities. A few of the identified cytomegalovirus-associated TCR beta chains were confirmed in vitro to be specific for cytomegalovirus antigens. In a later genetic analysis, fewer N-insertions in productive TCRs were reported among donors in an Asian-associated ancestry cluster than the roughly 700-donor mean. In the study, around 150 TCR beta chains were listed as associated with cytomegalovirus. A group of highly shared sequence variants was considered likely to be a technical artifact of the sequencing pipeline. In a later analysis, several top co-occurrence clusters were reported to appear linked to parvovirus B19, influenza, CMV and Epstein-Barr virus. Most CMV-associated TCR beta chains appeared to be HLA-restricted in a later analysis, and the HLA associations seemed to be driven largely by CMV exposure.

Library preparation employed the immunoSEQ multiplex PCR assay. For the multiplex PCR, a mixture combining 60 forward primers for TCR Vbeta segments and 13 reverse primers for TCR Jbeta segments was used. The CDR3 region of rearranged TCR beta genes was amplified from genomic DNA by a multiplex PCR assay. The amplified TCR beta libraries were sequenced on the Illumina HiSeq System as 87-base-pair reads. The authors' pipeline ran thus. A later analysis tallied tens of millions of unique TCR beta chains across the 666 repertoires, and some 10 million of those chains were shared by two or more donors. Raw reads were error-corrected and collapsed into unique sequences by a nearest-neighbor algorithm in which closely related sequences were merged to remove PCR and sequencing errors. Alignment of CDR3 sequences to IMGT reference sequences was used to assign V, D and J gene segments. For a sequence to be retained, a match of at least six nucleotides was required to both a V gene segment and a J gene segment. A rearrangement counted as productive if the CDR3 had no stop codons and remained in frame with V and J, and every other rearrangement counted as non-productive. Following IMGT convention, CDR3 was defined as the stretch from the second conserved V-encoded cysteine up to the conserved J-encoded phenylalanine. The earlier analysis of some 540 of the donors excluded any sequence lacking an unambiguous match to a single V gene segment. In an earlier analysis of some 590 of the donors, a V segment was called functional when productive rearrangements were above 56.7%, and segregating when the standard deviation between donors exceeded 5%. A statistical classification framework was built to diagnose cytomegalovirus status from the catalog of TCR beta chain sequences. In a later analysis, TCR nucleotide sequences were compared against IMGT/GENE-DB human TR gene sequences so that V and J genes could be assigned. A later analysis assigned CDR3 sequences and most-parsimonious VDJ recombination scenarios with the TCRdist pipeline. In a later analysis, each TCR beta chain was defined by its CDR3 amino acid sequence together with its V-gene family, and reads lacking a unique V-gene family were excluded. A later analysis removed 592 highly shared, low-generation-probability nucleotide sequences to deal with suspected cross-contamination and a sequencing artifact. In a later analysis, a clonal expansion index was calculated for each public chain from normalized within-repertoire ranks of inferred template counts. Generation probabilities in a later analysis came from a VDJ recombination model fitted to out-of-frame rearrangements, and those results were checked against IGoR. Hypergeometric tests were used in a later analysis to score TCR-TCR, TCR-HLA and TCR-CMV co-occurrence, with a repertoire-size bias correction applied to the TCR pairs. To estimate false discovery rates, a later analysis permuted the HLA or CMV assignments 20 times. In a later analysis, co-occurring TCRs were grouped using DBSCAN, and TCRdist sequence similarity was added for clustering within HLA-allele-positive subsets. Repertoires with fewer than 30,000 or more than 120,000 public chains, plus five repertoires with anomalous nucleotide sharing, were excluded from co-occurrence clustering. The immuneACCESS repertoire file appears here via TCRdb, limited to in-frame rearrangements. These files lack a portion of the clones; in checked studies, under half of the deficit traces to unresolved V genes, and the cause of the others is not known. The V and J calls and clone size are taken from that table; D and trimming were inferred from the DNA. The sample yields 120,000 to 150,000 clones; approximately 79% were counted once. The top ten hold over 0.95% of the sample.

The cohort comprised fewer than 700 healthy bone marrow donors. All cohort members were sampled while nominally healthy, although unrecorded immune exposures were likely present. The donor tested CMV seronegative and was one of the 352 seronegative cohort members. A peripheral blood sample was provided by each donor, and peripheral blood mononuclear cells were used for TCR beta sequencing. The Qiagen DNeasy Blood Extraction Kit was used to extract genomic DNA from the blood cell samples. This clonotype originated in a female donor in good health and CMV-seronegative. Source material: PBMCs.

The DNA reads as follows: TGTGCCAGCAGCTTGAGAGCGGGAGCTGAAAACATTCAGTACTTC. It specifies CASSLRAGAENIQYF. The rearrangement combines TRBV5-6 with TRBJ2-4; a stretch of 8 junction bases matches TRBD2. Trimming takes 1 base off V and 5 bases off J; junction bases not matched to a gene: 5. As encoded in the germline V gene, CDR1 is SGHDT while CDR2 is YYEEEE. The CDR3, cysteine through phenylalanine, is 15 amino acids long. Only the CDR3 region is kept as DNA, spanning 45 bases read in frame from base 1.